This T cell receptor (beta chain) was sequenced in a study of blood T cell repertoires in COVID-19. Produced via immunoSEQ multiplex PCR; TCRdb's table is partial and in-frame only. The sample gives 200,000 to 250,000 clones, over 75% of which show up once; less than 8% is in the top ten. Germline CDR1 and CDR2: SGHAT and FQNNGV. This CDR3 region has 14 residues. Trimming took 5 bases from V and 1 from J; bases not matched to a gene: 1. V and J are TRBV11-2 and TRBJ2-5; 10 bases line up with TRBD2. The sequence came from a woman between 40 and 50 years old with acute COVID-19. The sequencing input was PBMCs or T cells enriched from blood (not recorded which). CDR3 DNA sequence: TGTGCCAGCAGCCCTAGCGGGAGCCAAGAGACCCAGTACTTC. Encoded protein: CASSPSGSQETQYF.